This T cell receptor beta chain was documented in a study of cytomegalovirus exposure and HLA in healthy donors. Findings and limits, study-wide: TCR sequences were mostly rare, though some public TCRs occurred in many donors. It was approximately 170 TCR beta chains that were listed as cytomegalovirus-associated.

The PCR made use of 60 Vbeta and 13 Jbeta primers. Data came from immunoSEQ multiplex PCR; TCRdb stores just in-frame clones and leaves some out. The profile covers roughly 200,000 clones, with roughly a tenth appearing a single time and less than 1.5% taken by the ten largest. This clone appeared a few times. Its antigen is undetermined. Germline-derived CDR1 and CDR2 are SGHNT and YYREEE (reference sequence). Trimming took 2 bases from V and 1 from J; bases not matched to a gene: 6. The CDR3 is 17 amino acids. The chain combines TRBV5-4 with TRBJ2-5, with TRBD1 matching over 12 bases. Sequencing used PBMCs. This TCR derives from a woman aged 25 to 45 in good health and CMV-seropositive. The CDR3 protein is CASSLGDRGRIQETQYF. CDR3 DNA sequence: TGTGCCAGCAGCTTAGGGGACAGGGGGCGAATCCAAGAGACCCAGTACTTC.